This entry features one T cell receptor (beta chain) sequence. A sample-barcoded 5' primer and a J-beta primer mix were used in a second PCR of roughly 7 to 12 cycles. TCRdb itself ran the 5' RACE reads through MiXCR, one entry per CDR3 protein. The data hold 800,000 to 950,000 distinct CDR3 sequences, with around 29% observed a single time. The entry originates in a study of blood T cells in healthy people across ages. This CDR3 is built from 14 residues. Unmatched junction bases numbered 6, after V lost 5 bases and J lost 1 base. Per germline, CDR1 DFQATT and CDR2 SNEGSKA (reference sequence). In addition, the sample was reused for a study of T cells of mothers and their children.

Sequencing was performed on blood. This TCR was recovered from a woman aged 40 to 55 in good health. This chain uses TRBV20-1 with TRBJ2-3, with 7 bases aligning to TRBD1. The CDR3 DNA reads as TGCAGTGCTCTAGGGACAGAGGGCACAGATACGCAGTATTTT. Its translation: CSALGTEGTDTQYF.